Listed below are T cell receptor beta chains from one sample, sequenced in a study of T cell repertoires and HLA-DP antigens. Profiled with immunoSEQ multiplex PCR; TCRdb holds only in-frame clones, not every one. The sample comprises some 120,000 clones, over 90% of which are singletons, and about 0.3% rests with the top ten. These receptors' antigens are unknown. Sequencing was performed on CD4+ T cells from PBMCs. The source of these receptors is a young woman in good health and CMV-seronegative. CDR3s include the opening cysteine and the closing phenylalanine or tryptophan. The D gene is left open where the match is weak.

d_gene	v_gene	j_gene	CDR3nt	CDR3aa
-	TRBV7-9	TRBJ1-4	TGTGCCAGCAGCTTAGCTCTCGTTTTCGGCAGGGGTGAAAAACTGTTTTTT	CASSLALVFGRGEKLFF
TRBD1	TRBV4-2	TRBJ1-6	TGTGCCAGCAGCAAAACCGACAGGGGGAATTCACCCCTCCACTTT	CASSKTDRGNSPLHF
-	TRBV7-6	TRBJ2-5	TGTGCCAGCAGCCTAAACCCGGACAGTCAAGAGACCCAGTACTTC	CASSLNPDSQETQYF
TRBD2	TRBV14	TRBJ2-5	TGTGCCAGCAGCCAAGCTAGCGGATACTTCCAAGAGACCCAGTACTTC	CASSQASGYFQETQYF
-	TRBV6-5	TRBJ1-1	TGTGCCAGCAGTTACAGCACCCTGAACACTGAAGCTTTCTTT	CASSYSTLNTEAFF
-	TRBV5-4	TRBJ1-1	TGTGCCAGCAGCTTGGCTACAGGGAGGACTGAAGCTTTCTTT	CASSLATGRTEAFF
TRBD2	TRBV5-1	TRBJ2-7	TGCGCCAGCAGCAGGGAAATAGCGGGAGGTAATTCGTACGAGCAGTACTTC	CASSREIAGGNSYEQYF
-	TRBV5-1	TRBJ1-2	TGCGCCAGCAGCTTGGGGGTAGGGCGCTATGGCTACACCTTC	CASSLGVGRYGYTF
TRBD1	TRBV2	TRBJ1-2	TGTGCCAGCAGTAGGGACAGTAACTATGGCTACACCTTC	CASSRDSNYGYTF
TRBD1	TRBV19	TRBJ1-4	TGTGCCAGTAATGGTGCTCGGAGGGGGCGATGGCTTAATGAAAAACTGTTTTTT	CASNGARRGRWLNEKLFF
TRBD2	TRBV13	TRBJ2-7	TGTGCCAGCAGCTCCGTCGGACTAGCGGAGGGGAGGTCCTACGAGCAGTACTTC	CASSSVGLAEGRSYEQYF
-	TRBV7-9	TRBJ1-6	TGTGCCAGCAGCCCATACCGGGGCTCTAATTCACCCCTCCACTTT	CASSPYRGSNSPLHF
-	TRBV5-1	TRBJ2-7	TGCGCCAGCAGCTTGGTGGGTGGGTACGAGCAGTACTTC	CASSLVGGYEQYF
-	TRBV27	TRBJ2-2	TGTGCCAGCAGTTTATACGGGGAGCTGTTTTTT	CASSLYGELFF